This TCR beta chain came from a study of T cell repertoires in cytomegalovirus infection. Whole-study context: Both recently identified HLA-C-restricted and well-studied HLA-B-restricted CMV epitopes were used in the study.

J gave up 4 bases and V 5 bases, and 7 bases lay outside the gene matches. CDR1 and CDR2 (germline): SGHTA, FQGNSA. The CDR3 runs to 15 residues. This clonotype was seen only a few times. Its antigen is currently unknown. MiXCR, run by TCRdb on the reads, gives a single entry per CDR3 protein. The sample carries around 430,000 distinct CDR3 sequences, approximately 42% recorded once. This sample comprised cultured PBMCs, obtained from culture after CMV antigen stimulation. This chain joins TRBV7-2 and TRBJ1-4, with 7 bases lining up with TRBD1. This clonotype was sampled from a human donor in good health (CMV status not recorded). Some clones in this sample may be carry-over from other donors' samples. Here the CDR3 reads CASSKPGQNNEKLFF. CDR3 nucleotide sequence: TGTGCCAGCAGCAAGCCGGGACAGAATAATGAAAAACTGTTTTTT. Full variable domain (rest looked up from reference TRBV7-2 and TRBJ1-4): GAGVSQSPSNKVTEKGKDVELRCDPISGHTALYWYRQSLGQGLEFLIYFQGNSAPDKSGLPSDRFSAERTGGSVSTLTIQRTQQEDSAVYLCASSKPGQNNEKLFFGSGTQLSVL.